A single sample is the source of the 3 T cell receptor beta chains below, sequenced in a study of graft-versus-host responses after intestinal transplantation. Profiling relied on immunoSEQ multiplex PCR, and the TCRdb table lists in-frame clones only, not all of them. Among 20,000 to 25,000 clones listed, 85% to 95% were seen once. The source was PBMCs, collected about 250 days after intestinal transplant. The receptor set was obtained from a human patient who received an intestinal transplant, so some T cells may come from the graft donor.

The rearrangement links TRBV2 to TRBJ2-7; 11 nucleotides line up with TRBD2. The germline V gene encodes CDR1 SNHLY and CDR2 FYNNEI. The J segment lost 3 bases and the V segment lost 3 bases, leaving 4 bases of the junction unmatched. This CDR3 spans 15 amino acids. CDR3 region: CASSDPLAGGYEQYF. The CDR3 DNA reads TGTGCCAGCAGTGATCCGCTAGCGGGGGGCTACGAGCAGTACTTC. Variable domain in full (rest from reference TRBV2 and TRBJ2-7): EPEVTQTPSHQVTQMGQEVILRCVPISNHLYFYWYRQILGQKVEFLVSFYNNEISEKSEIFDDQFSVERPDGSNFTLKIRSTKLEDSAMYFCASSDPLAGGYEQYFGPGTRLTVT.

The V gene is TRBV2, the J gene TRBJ2-3; D is unresolved. The CDR3 spans 17 residues. V was trimmed by 0 bases and J by 4 bases, leaving 17 bases between them. Germline V lookup: CDR1 SNHLY, CDR2 FYNNEI. The CDR3 DNA sequence: TGTGCCAGCAGTGAAGCGCTTACGGCTAGTTTTGCAGATACGCAGTATTTT. Its translation: CASSEALTASFADTQYF.

The V call is TRBV5-6, the J call TRBJ1-6; the D is unclear. Germline V gives CDR1 SGHDT, CDR2 YYEEEE. V gave up 5 bases and J gave up 7 bases, with 13 bases separating them. The CDR3 covers 14 residues. Here the CDR3 DNA reads TGTGCCAGCAGGCTGGACCAACCGAATTCACCCCTCCACTTT. Translation gives CASRLDQPNSPLHF. The full variable domain, in which reference TRBV5-6 and TRBJ1-6 provide the parts outside the CDR3, is DAGVTQSPTHLIKTRGQQVTLRCSPKSGHDTVSWYQQALGQGPQFIFQYYEEEERQRGNFPDRFSGHQFPNYSSELNVNALLLGDSALYLCASRLDQPNSPLHFGNGTRLTVT.